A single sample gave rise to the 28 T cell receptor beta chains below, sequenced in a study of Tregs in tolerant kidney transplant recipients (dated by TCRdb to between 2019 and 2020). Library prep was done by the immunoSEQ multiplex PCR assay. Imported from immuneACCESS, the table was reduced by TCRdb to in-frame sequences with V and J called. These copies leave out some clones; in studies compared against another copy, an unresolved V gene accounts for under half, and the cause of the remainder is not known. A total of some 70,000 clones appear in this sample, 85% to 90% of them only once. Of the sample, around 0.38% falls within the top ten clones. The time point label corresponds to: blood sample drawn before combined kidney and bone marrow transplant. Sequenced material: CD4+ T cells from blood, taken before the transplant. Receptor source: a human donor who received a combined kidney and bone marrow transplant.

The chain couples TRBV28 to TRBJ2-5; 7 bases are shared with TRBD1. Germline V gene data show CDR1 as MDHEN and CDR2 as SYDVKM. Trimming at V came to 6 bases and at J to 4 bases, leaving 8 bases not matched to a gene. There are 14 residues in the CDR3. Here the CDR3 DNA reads TGTGCCAGCAGCCCCCATCGACAGGGAGAGACCCAGTACTTC. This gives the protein CASSPHRQGETQYF.

The CDR3 region is CASSLGIPSYEQYF. The CDR3 DNA follows: TGCGCCAGCAGCTTGGGTATCCCCTCCTACGAGCAGTACTTC. The chain employs TRBV5-1 and TRBJ2-7; D is unclear. The CDR3 contains 14 residues. Germline assignment: CDR1 SGHRS and CDR2 YFSETQ. Between the trimmed V and J ends, which lost 0 bases and 0 bases, there was a span of 7 bases.

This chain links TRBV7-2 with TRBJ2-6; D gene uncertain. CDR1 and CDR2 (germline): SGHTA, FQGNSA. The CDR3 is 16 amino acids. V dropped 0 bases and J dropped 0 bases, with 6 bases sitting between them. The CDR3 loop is CASSLAGPSGANVLTF. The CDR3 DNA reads TGTGCCAGCAGCTTAGCGGGCCCCTCTGGGGCCAACGTCCTGACTTTC.

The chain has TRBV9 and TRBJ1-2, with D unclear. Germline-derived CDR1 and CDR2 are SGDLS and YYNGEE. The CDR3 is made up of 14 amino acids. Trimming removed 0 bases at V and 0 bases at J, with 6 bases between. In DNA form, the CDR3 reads TGTGCCAGCAGCGTAGACAGTGCTAACTATGGCTACACCTTC. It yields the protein CASSVDSANYGYTF.

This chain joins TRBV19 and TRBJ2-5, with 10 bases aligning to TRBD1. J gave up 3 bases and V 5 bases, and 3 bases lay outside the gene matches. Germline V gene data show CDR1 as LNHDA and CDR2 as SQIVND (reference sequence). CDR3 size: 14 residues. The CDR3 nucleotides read TGTGCCAGTAGTCCTGGACAGGGGGAAGAGACCCAGTACTTC. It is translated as CASSPGQGEETQYF.

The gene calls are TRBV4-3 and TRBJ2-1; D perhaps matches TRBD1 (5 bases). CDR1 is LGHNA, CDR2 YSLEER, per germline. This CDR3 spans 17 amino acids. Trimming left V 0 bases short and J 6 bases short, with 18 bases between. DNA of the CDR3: TGCGCCAGCAGCCAAGATTTCGGGCAGGGTCTTCTCAATGAGCAGTTCTTC. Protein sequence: CASSQDFGQGLLNEQFF.

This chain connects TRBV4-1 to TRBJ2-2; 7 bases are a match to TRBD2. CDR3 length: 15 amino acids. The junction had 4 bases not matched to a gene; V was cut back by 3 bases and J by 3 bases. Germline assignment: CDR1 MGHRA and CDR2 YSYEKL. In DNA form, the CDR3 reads TGCGCCAGCAGCCACCGCGGGAGTTACACCGGGGAGCTGTTTTTT. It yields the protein CASSHRGSYTGELFF.

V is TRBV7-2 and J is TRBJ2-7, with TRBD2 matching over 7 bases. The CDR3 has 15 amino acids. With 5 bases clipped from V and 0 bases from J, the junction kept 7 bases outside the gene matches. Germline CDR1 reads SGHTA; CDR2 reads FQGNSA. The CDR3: CASSAGLLSSYEQYF. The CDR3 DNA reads TGTGCCAGCAGCGCGGGACTATTGAGCTCCTACGAGCAGTACTTC.

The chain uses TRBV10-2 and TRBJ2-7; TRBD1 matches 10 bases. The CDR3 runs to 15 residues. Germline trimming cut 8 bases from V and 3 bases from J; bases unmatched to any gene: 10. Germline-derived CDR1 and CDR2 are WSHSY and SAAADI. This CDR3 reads CASGDRDRGIYEQYF. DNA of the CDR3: TGCGCCAGCGGGGACCGGGACAGGGGTATCTACGAGCAGTACTTC.

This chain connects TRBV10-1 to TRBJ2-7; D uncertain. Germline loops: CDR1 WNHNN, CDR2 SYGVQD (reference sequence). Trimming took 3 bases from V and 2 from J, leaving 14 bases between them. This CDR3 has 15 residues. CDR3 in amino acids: CASSDPSFGAYEQYF. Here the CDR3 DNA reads TGCGCCAGCAGTGATCCGTCCTTTGGAGCCTACGAGCAGTACTTC.

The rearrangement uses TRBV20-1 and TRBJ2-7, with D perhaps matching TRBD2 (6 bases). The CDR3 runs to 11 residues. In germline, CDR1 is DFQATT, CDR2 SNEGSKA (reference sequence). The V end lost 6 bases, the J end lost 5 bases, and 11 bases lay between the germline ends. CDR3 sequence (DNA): TGCAGTGCCCTGGGGGGACACGAGCAGTACTTC. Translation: CSALGGHEQYF.

The CDR3 region is CASSPSDRGNAQPQHF. The CDR3 nucleotides are TGTGCCAGTAGCCCATCCGACAGGGGTAACGCTCAGCCCCAGCATTTT. This sequence joins TRBV19 and TRBJ1-5; 8 bases map to TRBD1. V was clipped by 6 bases and J by 6 bases; unmatched bases: 13. The germline CDR1 and CDR2 sequences are LNHDA and SQIVND (reference sequence). This CDR3 is 16 amino acids long.

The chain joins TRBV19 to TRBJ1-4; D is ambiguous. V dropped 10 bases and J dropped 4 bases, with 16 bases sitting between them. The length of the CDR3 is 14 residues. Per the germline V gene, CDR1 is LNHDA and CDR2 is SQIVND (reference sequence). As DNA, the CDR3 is TGTGCCACTAACCCTACAGATGGTAATGAAAAACTGTTTTTT. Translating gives CATNPTDGNEKLFF.

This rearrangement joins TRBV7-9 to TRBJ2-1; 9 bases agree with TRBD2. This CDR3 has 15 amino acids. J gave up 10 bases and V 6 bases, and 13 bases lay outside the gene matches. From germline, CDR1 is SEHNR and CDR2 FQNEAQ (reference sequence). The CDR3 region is CASSLGSAGGEEQFF. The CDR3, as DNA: TGTGCCAGCAGTCTAGGGTCAGCGGGAGGTGAGGAGCAGTTCTTC.

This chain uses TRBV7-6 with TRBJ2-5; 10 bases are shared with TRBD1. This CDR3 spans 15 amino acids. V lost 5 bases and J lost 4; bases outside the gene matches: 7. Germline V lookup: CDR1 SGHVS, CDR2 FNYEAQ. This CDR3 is CASSLGQGRSETQYF. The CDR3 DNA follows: TGTGCCAGCAGCCTGGGACAGGGGAGATCAGAGACCCAGTACTTC.

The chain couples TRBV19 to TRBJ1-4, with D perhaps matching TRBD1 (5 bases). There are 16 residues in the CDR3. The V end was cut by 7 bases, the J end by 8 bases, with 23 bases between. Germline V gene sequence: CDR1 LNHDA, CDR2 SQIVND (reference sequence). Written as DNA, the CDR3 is TGTGCCAGTATAGGATTCGGAGGGACCGGAGAGGAAAAACTGTTTTTT. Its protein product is CASIGFGGTGEEKLFF.

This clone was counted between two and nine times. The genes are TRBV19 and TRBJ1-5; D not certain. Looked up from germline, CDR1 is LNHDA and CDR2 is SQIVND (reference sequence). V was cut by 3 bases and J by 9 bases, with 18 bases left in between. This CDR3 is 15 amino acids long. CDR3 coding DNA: TGTGCCAGTAGTATCGGTGGGCAGGTTAAGTTGCCCCAGCATTTT. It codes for CASSIGGQVKLPQHF.

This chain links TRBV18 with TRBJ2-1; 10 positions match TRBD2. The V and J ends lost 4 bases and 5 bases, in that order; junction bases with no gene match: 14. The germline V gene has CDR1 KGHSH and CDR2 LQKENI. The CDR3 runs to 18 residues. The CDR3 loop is CASSLNRGSSGGNNEQFF. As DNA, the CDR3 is TGTGCCAGCTCACTAAACAGGGGATCTAGCGGGGGAAACAATGAGCAGTTCTTC.

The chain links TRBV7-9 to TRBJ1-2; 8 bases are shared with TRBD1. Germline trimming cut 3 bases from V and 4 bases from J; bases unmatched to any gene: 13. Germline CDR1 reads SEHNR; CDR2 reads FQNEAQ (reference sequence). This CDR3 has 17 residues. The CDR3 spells CASSFTPRGRVSYGYTF. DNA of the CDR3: TGTGCCAGCAGCTTTACTCCCAGGGGGCGCGTAAGCTATGGCTACACCTTC.

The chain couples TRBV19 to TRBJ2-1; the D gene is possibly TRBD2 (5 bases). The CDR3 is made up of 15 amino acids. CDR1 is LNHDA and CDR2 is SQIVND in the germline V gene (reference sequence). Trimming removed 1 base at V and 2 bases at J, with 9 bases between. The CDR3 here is CASSIGPSPYNEQFF. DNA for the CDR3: TGTGCCAGTAGTATAGGGCCTAGCCCCTACAATGAGCAGTTCTTC. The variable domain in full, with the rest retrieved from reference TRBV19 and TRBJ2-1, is DGGITQSPKYLFRKEGQNVTLSCEQNLNHDAMYWYRQDPGQGLRLIYYSQIVNDFQKGDIAEGYSVSREKKESFPLTVTSAQKNPTAFYLCASSIGPSPYNEQFFGPGTRLTVL.

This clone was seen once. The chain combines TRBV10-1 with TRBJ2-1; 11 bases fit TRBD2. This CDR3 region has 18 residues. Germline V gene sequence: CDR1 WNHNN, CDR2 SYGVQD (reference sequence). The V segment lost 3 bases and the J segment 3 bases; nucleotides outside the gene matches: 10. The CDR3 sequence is CASSDSSGRKGNYNEQFF. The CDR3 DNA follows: TGCGCCAGCAGTGATTCTAGCGGGAGGAAGGGCAACTACAATGAGCAGTTCTTC.

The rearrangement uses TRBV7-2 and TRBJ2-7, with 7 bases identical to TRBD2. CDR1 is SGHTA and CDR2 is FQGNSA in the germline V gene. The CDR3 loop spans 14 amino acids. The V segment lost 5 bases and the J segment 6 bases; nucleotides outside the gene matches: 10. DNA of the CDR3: TGTGCCAGCAGCCGAGGGAGCGGGAAGGTCGAGCAGTACTTC. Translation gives CASSRGSGKVEQYF.

The CDR3 reads CASSQDSGGSLHEQFF. The CDR3 bases are TGTGCCAGCAGCCAAGATTCTGGCGGGAGTTTACATGAGCAGTTCTTC. The rearrangement uses TRBV4-2 and TRBJ2-1; TRBD2 agrees at 7 bases. Looked up from germline, CDR1 is LGHNA and CDR2 is YNFKEQ. The CDR3 length is 16 residues. J gave up 8 bases and V 0 bases, and 10 bases lay outside the gene matches.

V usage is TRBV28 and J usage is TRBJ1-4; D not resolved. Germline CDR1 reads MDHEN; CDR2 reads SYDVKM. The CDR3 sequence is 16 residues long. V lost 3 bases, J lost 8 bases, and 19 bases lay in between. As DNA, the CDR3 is TGTGCCAGCAGTTTCCCGCCGGGAGGACGACCGGAAAAACTGTTTTTT. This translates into CASSFPPGGRPEKLFF. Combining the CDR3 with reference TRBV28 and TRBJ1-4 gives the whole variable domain DVKVTQSSRYLVKRTGEKVFLECVQDMDHENMFWYRQDPGLGLRLIYFSYDVKMKEKGDIPEGYSVSREKKERFSLILESASTNQTSMYLCASSFPPGGRPEKLFFGSGTQLSVL.

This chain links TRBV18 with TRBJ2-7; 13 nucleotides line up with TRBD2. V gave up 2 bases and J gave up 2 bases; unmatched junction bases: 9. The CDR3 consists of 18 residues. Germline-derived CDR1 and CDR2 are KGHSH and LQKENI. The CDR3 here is CASSPFEAGLAGAYEQYF. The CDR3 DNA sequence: TGTGCCAGCTCACCATTTGAGGCTGGACTAGCGGGAGCCTACGAGCAGTACTTC.

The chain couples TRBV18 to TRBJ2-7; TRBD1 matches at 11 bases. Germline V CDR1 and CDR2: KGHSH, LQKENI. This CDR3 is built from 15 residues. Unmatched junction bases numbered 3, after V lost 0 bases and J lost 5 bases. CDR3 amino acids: CASSPPGQGGDEQYF. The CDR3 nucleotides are TGTGCCAGCTCACCACCGGGACAGGGGGGGGACGAGCAGTACTTC. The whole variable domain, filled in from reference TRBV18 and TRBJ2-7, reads NAGVMQNPRHLVRRRGQEARLRCSPMKGHSHVYWYRQLPEEGLKFMVYLQKENIIDESGMPKERFSAEFPKEGPSILRIQQVVRGDSAAYFCASSPPGQGGDEQYFGPGTRLTVT.

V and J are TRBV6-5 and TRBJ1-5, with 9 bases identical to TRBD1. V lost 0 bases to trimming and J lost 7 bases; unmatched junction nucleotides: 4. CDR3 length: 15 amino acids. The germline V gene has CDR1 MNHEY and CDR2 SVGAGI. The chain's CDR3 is CASSYSGTGNQPQHF. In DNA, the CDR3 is TGTGCCAGCAGTTACTCGGGGACAGGGAACCAGCCCCAGCATTTT.

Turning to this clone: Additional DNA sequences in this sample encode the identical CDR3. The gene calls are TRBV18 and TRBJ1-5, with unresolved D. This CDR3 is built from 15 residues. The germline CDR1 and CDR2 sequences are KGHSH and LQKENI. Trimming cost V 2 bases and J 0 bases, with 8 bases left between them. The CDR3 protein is CASSPSAGSNQPQHF. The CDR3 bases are TGTGCCAGCTCACCAAGCGCTGGTAGCAATCAGCCCCAGCATTTT. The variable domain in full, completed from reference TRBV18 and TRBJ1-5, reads NAGVMQNPRHLVRRRGQEARLRCSPMKGHSHVYWYRQLPEEGLKFMVYLQKENIIDESGMPKERFSAEFPKEGPSILRIQQVVRGDSAAYFCASSPSAGSNQPQHFGDGTRLSIL.